This T cell receptor (beta chain) stems from a study of T-cell memory formation after mild COVID-19. The study, taken as a whole, reports: Contracting CD4+ clones were located mainly in CM and EM, and CD8+ clones in EMRA. Contracting clones from day 15 to 85 had balanced CD4/CD8; later expanders favoured CD4+. In pre-infection memory, a portion of responding clones appeared, which suggested that cross-reactive memory joined.

To note about this clonotype: Its cognate antigen is unknown.

The CDR3 spans 11 residues. TCRdb re-called the 5' RACE reads through MiXCR, storing one row per CDR3 protein. The table lists about 350,000 distinct CDR3 sequences, approximately 13% of them singletons. The TCR sequence derives from a man in his late teens or twenties who had mild COVID-19 (a few samples of this study predate the infection). Cell type and time point are not known. The sequencing input was PBMCs or a T cell subset sorted from them (not recorded which). V usage is TRBV21-1 and J usage is TRBJ2-7. TRBV21-1 is termed a pseudogene. This CDR3 reads CASSKDSGQYV. The DNA of the CDR3 is TGTGCCAGCAGCAAAGACTCGGGGCAGTACGTC.